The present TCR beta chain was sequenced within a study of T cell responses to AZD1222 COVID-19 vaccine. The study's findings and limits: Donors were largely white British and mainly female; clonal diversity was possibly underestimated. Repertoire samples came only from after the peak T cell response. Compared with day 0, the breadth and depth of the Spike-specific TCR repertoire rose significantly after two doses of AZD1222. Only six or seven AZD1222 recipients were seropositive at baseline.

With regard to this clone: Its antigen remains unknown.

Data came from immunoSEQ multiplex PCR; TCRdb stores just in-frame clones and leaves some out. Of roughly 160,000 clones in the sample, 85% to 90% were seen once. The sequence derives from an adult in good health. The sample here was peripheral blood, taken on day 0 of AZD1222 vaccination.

In DNA form, the CDR3 reads TGTGCCAGCAGTGAAGTTATGACAGGAGCTAACTATGGCTACACCTTC. Translation: CASSEVMTGANYGYTF. This chain connects TRBV6-1 to TRBJ1-2; D possibly corresponds to TRBD1 (6 bases). This CDR3 region has 16 residues. Trimming took off 1 base at V and 0 bases at J, with 12 bases between the two ends. Germline loops: CDR1 MNHNS, CDR2 SASEGT.